These T cell receptor beta chains were read from a single sample in a study of blood T cell repertoires in COVID-19. TCRdb's table, derived via immunoSEQ multiplex PCR, lists solely in-frame clones and lacks some. The sample contains 250,000 to 350,000 clones, 84% of which appear only once. Specimen: peripheral blood. The receptors shown here come from a human donor with COVID-19, enrolled during active disease. The donor label of this sample is uncertain. The CDR3 runs from the conserved cysteine through the conserved F or W. Each record gives: J gene, clone size, D gene, V gene, CDR3 DNA, CDR3 protein. A D gene is named only where the DNA matches it firmly. Clone sizes are given selectively: once, few, many, or a class where the clone is expanded.

TRBJ2-3,many,.,TRBV4-1,TGCGCCAGCAGCCACCCTGTGACAGATACGCAGTATTTT,CASSHPVTDTQYF
TRBJ2-5,.,.,TRBV18,TGTGCCAGCTCAGCAGGGTTAGAGGAGACCCAGTACTTC,CASSAGLEETQYF
TRBJ2-1,.,.,TRBV4-1,TGCGCCAGCAGCCAATGGTCTGGAGCTAGCTCCTACAATGAGCAGTTCTTC,CASSQWSGASSYNEQFF
TRBJ1-1,.,TRBD1,TRBV5-3,TGTGCCAGAAGCGGAGGACAGGGGCCTACCATGAACACTGAAGCTTTCTTT,CARSGGQGPTMNTEAFF
TRBJ1-5,.,.,TRBV28,TGTGCCAGCAGGAGGACAGATCAGCCCCAGCATTTT,CASRRTDQPQHF
TRBJ1-2,few,TRBD1,TRBV2,TGTGCCAGCAGGCCGGGACAGGCGAACTTCTATGGCTACACCTTC,CASRPGQANFYGYTF
TRBJ1-5,.,.,TRBV5-1,TGCGCCAGCAGCTTGGGGGCAGGCCAGAATCAGCCCCAGCATTTT,CASSLGAGQNQPQHF
TRBJ2-1,.,TRBD2,TRBV28,TGTGCCAGCAGTTTACCCGGGCTAGCGGGGTCGAATGAGCAGTTCTTC,CASSLPGLAGSNEQFF
TRBJ2-1,.,.,TRBV6-4,TGTGCCAGCGCCATCGACAGCTCCTACAATGAGCAGTTCTTC,CASAIDSSYNEQFF
TRBJ2-7,.,.,TRBV4-3,TGCGCCAGCAGCCAAGGCGCGGGCCTTATCTACGAGCAGTACTTC,CASSQGAGLIYEQYF
TRBJ2-7,.,.,TRBV11-2,TGTGCCAGCAGCTTACTCCGCGGAGGGGCCTACGAGCAGTACTTC,CASSLLRGGAYEQYF
TRBJ1-4,.,TRBD1,TRBV29-1,TGCAGCGTTGTTTCAGGGGGGAATGAAAAACTGTTTTTT,CSVVSGGNEKLFF
TRBJ1-1,few,.,TRBV5-1,TGCGCCAGCAGCTTTAGGGAGCTCACTGAAGCTTTCTTT,CASSFRELTEAFF
TRBJ2-1,.,.,TRBV10-3,TGTGCCATCACCAGAGAGGGCCCACAGGGAAGGTCCTACAATGAGCAGTTCTTC,CAITREGPQGRSYNEQFF
TRBJ1-1,.,.,TRBV6-1,TGTGCCAGCAGTGATATGGCTGTCGCTGAAGCTTTCTTT,CASSDMAVAEAFF
TRBJ2-1,.,TRBD2,TRBV19,TGTGCCAGTAGCCCCATAGGGACTAGAATAAACAATGAGCAGTTCTTC,CASSPIGTRINNEQFF
TRBJ2-1,.,.,TRBV29-1,TGCAGCGGCGGGGAAGGGTTGAATGAGCAGTTCTTC,CSGGEGLNEQFF
TRBJ2-1,.,TRBD2,TRBV5-4,TGTGCCAGCCAGCTTGACGTGGGCGGGAGCAGGTACAATGAGCAGTTCTTC,CASQLDVGGSRYNEQFF
TRBJ2-3,.,TRBD1,TRBV7-3,TGTGCCAGCAGCTCTACAGGGGTAGCAGATACGCAGTATTTT,CASSSTGVADTQYF